The T cell receptor beta chain described here comes from a study of cytomegalovirus exposure and HLA in healthy donors. Germline CDR1 and CDR2: MNHEY and SMNVEV (reference sequence). The CDR3 spans 15 residues. V was shortened by 6 bases and J by 8 bases, with 22 bases between the two germline ends. TCRdb keeps only in-frame clones here, not all; method: immunoSEQ multiplex PCR. Of around 170,000 clones listed, 85% to 90% are singletons. On this clone itself: No antigen is known for it.

Study-wide points: Most TCR sequences proved rare, with some public TCRs found in many donors. Subsequent analysis of the approximately 110 validation repertoires found a tendency for first-cohort TCR clusters to co-occur. Confirmation in vitro established that three CMV-associated chains were specific for CMV antigens.

The receptor's source is a young man in good health and CMV-seronegative. What was sequenced was PBMCs. This rearrangement joins TRBV27 to TRBJ1-2, with D possibly TRBD1 on 6 matching bases. The DNA of the CDR3 is TGTGCCAGCAGATCCCCCTTTCAGGGGCCGGAAGGCTACACCTTC. Protein: CASRSPFQGPEGYTF.